The entry below describes one TCR beta chain. The antigen is undetermined. Unmatched junction bases numbered 6, after V lost 0 bases and J lost 4 bases. Germline CDR1 and CDR2: MNHEY and SVGEGT. The CDR3 consists of 17 residues. The record originates from a study of T cell repertoires in cytomegalovirus infection. Study in general: CMV infection plus the matching HLA type was flagged by public TCR beta signatures. Whole-study results and caveats: Dominant in the ex vivo response were TCR beta clonotypes restricted by HLA-C and specific for CMV. Totalled public TCR beta family frequency picked out people who carried CMV plus the relevant HLA.

TCRdb reanalysed the reads using MiXCR and keeps one entry per CDR3 protein. This sample has just over 300,000 distinct CDR3 sequences; 15% to 20% occur once, and the top ten carry around 12%. This TCR came from a human donor in good health (CMV status not recorded). Some clones in this sample may be carry-over from other donors' samples. Material: PBMCs. The chain carries TRBV6-2 or TRBV6-3 and TRBJ2-2; TRBD1 aligns across 9 bases. CDR3 protein: CASSYSWGQGGTGELFF. CDR3 in DNA: TGTGCCAGCAGTTACTCGTGGGGACAGGGAGGCACCGGGGAGCTGTTTTTT.